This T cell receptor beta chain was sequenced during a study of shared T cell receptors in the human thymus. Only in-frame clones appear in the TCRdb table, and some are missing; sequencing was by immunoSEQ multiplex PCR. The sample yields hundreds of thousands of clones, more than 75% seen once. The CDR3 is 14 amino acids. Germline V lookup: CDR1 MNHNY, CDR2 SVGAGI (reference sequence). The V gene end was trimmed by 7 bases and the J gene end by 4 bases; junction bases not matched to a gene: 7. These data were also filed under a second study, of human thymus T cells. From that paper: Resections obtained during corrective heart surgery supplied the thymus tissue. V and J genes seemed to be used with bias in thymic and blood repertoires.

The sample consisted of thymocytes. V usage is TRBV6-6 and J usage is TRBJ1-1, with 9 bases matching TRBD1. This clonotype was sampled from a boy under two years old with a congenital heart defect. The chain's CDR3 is CASTLTGGGTEAFF. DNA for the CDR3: TGTGCCAGCACCTTGACAGGGGGGGGCACTGAAGCTTTCTTT.